Described below is a single T cell receptor beta chain sequence and its context. As yet, its antigen is unknown. Per the germline V gene, CDR1 is SNHLY and CDR2 is FYNNEI. The CDR3 spans 14 residues. Deletions cut 6 bases from V and 0 bases from J, with 9 bases between. The time point denotes: patch test 1, 2 weeks after DPC sensitization. Documented treatment: therapeutic diphenylcyclopropenone sensitization with weekly scalp DPC. These data belong to a study of human T cells and chemical hapten exposure. Study-level information: It was small differences in pooled library volume that mainly caused per-sample TCR yields to vary.

General observations from the study: Significantly greater numbers of large CDR3 similarity clusters came from expanded TCRs than from controls. TCRs above 1 in 1000 frequency did not change with DPC sensitization.

As originally analysed: Per-sample TCR counts ranged from about 20,000 to 690,600, median 95,638. TCRdb processed the RACE reads anew with MiXCR; each CDR3 protein has one entry. The V and J calls and clone size are TCRdb's, not the authors'. Among roughly 180,000 distinct CDR3 sequences, approximately 20% were seen once, and the ten largest hold approximately 6.7%. The genes are TRBV2 and TRBJ1-5; D is unresolved. The clonotype comes from a woman aged 50 to 60 with alopecia areata. Some clones in this sample may be carry-over from other donors' samples. Sample: whole blood, taken in connection with sensitization to the hapten diphenylcyclopropenone (DPC). CDR3 region: CASSQGYSNQPQHF. The CDR3 DNA reads as TGTGCCAGCAGCCAAGGTTATAGCAATCAGCCCCAGCATTTT.